The next 3 T cell receptor beta chains were all read from a single sample in a study of human T cells and chemical hapten exposure. Regarding time point: patch test 1, 2 weeks after DPC sensitization. Treatment specified: therapeutic diphenylcyclopropenone sensitization with weekly scalp DPC. A single record per CDR3 protein comes from TCRdb applying MiXCR to the RACE reads. Among around 380,000 distinct CDR3 sequences, nearly 5% were seen once, and the ten largest hold approximately 2.1%. This sample comprised whole blood, obtained in connection with sensitization to the hapten diphenylcyclopropenone (DPC). The receptor source for this set is a woman aged 50 to 65 with alopecia areata. Some clones in this sample may be carry-over from other donors' samples.

This clonotype came up many times. The V and J genes are TRBV20-1 and TRBJ2-3, with 8 bases lining up with TRBD2. V lost 6 bases and J lost 7; bases outside the gene matches: 12. The CDR3 sequence is 14 residues long. Germline V gene sequence: CDR1 DFQATT, CDR2 SNEGSKA (reference sequence). The CDR3 DNA reads TGCAGTGCGTGGCATAGCGGGAAGGCTAATACGCAGTATTTT. Protein sequence: CSAWHSGKANTQYF.

With respect to this clonotype: This may come from a read error, since a much larger clone is one base off. The chain is built from TRBV5-5 and TRBJ2-3; D may match TRBD1 or TRBD2 (6 bases each). V was cut by 10 bases and J by 3 bases, with 15 bases left in between. This CDR3 is 13 amino acids long. CDR1 SGHKS and CDR2 YYEKEE come from the germline V gene (reference sequence). The CDR3 DNA reads TGTGCCTGCGGGACATGGGGGACAGATACGCAGTATTTT. Protein: CACGTWGTDTQYF. Together with reference TRBV5-5 and TRBJ2-3, the CDR3 gives the full variable domain: DAGVTQSPTHLIKTRGQQVTLRCSPISGHKSVSWYQQVLGQGPQFIFQYYEKEERGRGNFPDRFSARQFPNYSSELNVNALLLGDSALYLCACGTWGTDTQYFGPGTRLTVL.

In its sample, this clonotype was seen many times. This chain joins TRBV10-3 and TRBJ1-1; D not certain. The CDR3 is made up of 14 amino acids. Germline-derived CDR1 and CDR2 are ENHRY and SYGVKD. Trimming pared 4 bases from V and 1 base from J, leaving 10 bases between. The CDR3 region is CAISGGESNTEAFF. Here the CDR3 DNA reads TGTGCCATCAGTGGGGGAGAGTCGAACACTGAAGCTTTCTTT.